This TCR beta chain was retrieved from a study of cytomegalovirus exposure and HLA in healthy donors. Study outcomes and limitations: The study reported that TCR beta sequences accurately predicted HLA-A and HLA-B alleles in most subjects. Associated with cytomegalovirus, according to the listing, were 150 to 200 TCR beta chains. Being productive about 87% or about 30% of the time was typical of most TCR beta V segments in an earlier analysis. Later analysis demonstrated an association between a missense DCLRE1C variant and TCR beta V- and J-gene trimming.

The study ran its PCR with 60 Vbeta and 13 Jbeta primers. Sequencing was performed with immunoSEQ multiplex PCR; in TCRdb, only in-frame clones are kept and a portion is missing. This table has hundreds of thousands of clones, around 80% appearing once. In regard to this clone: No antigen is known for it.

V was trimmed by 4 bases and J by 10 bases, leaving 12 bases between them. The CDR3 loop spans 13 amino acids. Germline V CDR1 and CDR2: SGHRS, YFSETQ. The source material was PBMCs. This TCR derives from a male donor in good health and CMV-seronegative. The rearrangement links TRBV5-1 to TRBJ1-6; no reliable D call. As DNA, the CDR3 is TGCGCCAGCAGCCTTCCGGAGGAGTCACCCCTCCACTTT. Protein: CASSLPEESPLHF.